The T cell receptor beta chain described here comes from a study of cytomegalovirus exposure and HLA in healthy donors. Study-wide points: Subsequent analysis found a tendency for first-cohort TCR clusters to co-occur within the 120 or so validation repertoires. Rarity marked most TCR sequences, yet some public TCRs occurred in many donors.

Comment on this clone: Its antigen remains unidentified.

Germline values: CDR1 SNHLY, CDR2 FYNNEI. The CDR3 runs to 14 residues. V was shortened by 3 bases and J by 8 bases, with 13 bases between the two germline ends. Only in-frame clones appear in the TCRdb table, and some are missing; sequencing was by immunoSEQ multiplex PCR. The top ten clones hold roughly 10% of a sample with 160,000 or so clones, roughly 84% of them seen once. The TCR comes from a young man in good health and CMV-seropositive. The rearrangement links TRBV2 to TRBJ1-4, with a weak D call TRBD1 (6 bases). The sample consisted of PBMCs. CDR3 loop: CASSEGRGREKLFF. DNA of the CDR3: TGTGCCAGCAGTGAGGGCAGGGGTAGAGAAAAACTGTTTTTT. Full variable domain (outside the CDR3, taken from reference TRBV2 and TRBJ1-4): EPEVTQTPSHQVTQMGQEVILRCVPISNHLYFYWYRQILGQKVEFLVSFYNNEISEKSEIFDDQFSVERPDGSNFTLKIRSTKLEDSAMYFCASSEGRGREKLFFGSGTQLSVL.